This passage covers 17 T cell receptor beta chains from one sample sequenced in a study of shared T cell receptors in the human thymus. Only in-frame clones appear in the TCRdb table, and some are missing; sequencing was by immunoSEQ multiplex PCR. The data show 650,000 to 950,000 clones, 70% to 90% seen once. This same sample was also part of a study on human thymus T cells.

Material for sequencing was thymocytes. These TCRs come from a girl under three years old with a congenital heart defect.

The chain combines TRBV5-6 with TRBJ2-6; perhaps TRBD1 as D (5 bases). The germline CDR1 and CDR2 sequences are SGHDT and YYEEEE. CDR3 size: 17 residues. Trimming left V 1 base short and J 4 bases short, with 15 bases between. DNA of the CDR3: TGTGCCAGCAGCTTGCTGCAGGGTCTGTGCGGGGCCAACGTCCTGACTTTC. It yields the protein CASSLLQGLCGANVLTF.

This clone was counted a single time. The V gene is TRBV7-9, the J gene TRBJ2-7; 7 nucleotides align to TRBD2. Per the germline V gene, CDR1 is SEHNR and CDR2 is FQNEAQ (reference sequence). The J segment lost 3 bases and the V segment lost 1 base, leaving 3 bases of the junction unmatched. The CDR3 has 14 amino acids. The CDR3 reads CASSLVPGGYEQYF. The CDR3 nucleotides read TGTGCCAGCAGCTTAGTTCCGGGGGGCTACGAGCAGTACTTC.

V is TRBV7-9 and J is TRBJ1-4; D gene uncertain. CDR3 length: 18 residues. Germline V CDR1 and CDR2: SEHNR, FQNEAQ (reference sequence). V was cut by 2 bases and J by 2 bases, with 18 bases left in between. CDR3 sequence reads: CASSLTITPEVTNEKLFF. CDR3 sequence (DNA): TGTGCCAGCAGCTTAACAATAACCCCGGAGGTGACTAATGAAAAACTGTTTTTT.

This chain connects TRBV7-6 to TRBJ2-7, with 7 bases aligning to TRBD2. Germline V gene data show CDR1 as SGHVS and CDR2 as FNYEAQ. CDR3 length: 16 residues. The V segment lost 2 bases and the J segment 3 bases; nucleotides outside the gene matches: 10. In DNA form, the CDR3 reads TGTGCCAGCAGCTTACCCGCGGGGGTGGGGGACTACGAGCAGTACTTC. It encodes CASSLPAGVGDYEQYF.

A note on this clone: One end of the junction does not line up with germline, which may come from a read error. The V call is TRBV12-5, the J call TRBJ2-1; TRBD1 might be the D (5 bases). The CDR3 spans 11 residues. Germline values: CDR1 LGHNT, CDR2 FRNRAP. CDR3: CASGLLGRQLF. In DNA, the CDR3 is TGTGCTAGTGGTTTGCTGGGGCGGCAGCTCTTC.

A word on this clone: Different DNA sequences within this sample yield the same CDR3. The chain joins TRBV9 to TRBJ1-2; tentative D call: TRBD1 (5 bases). This CDR3 is 14 amino acids long. Germline V gene lookup returns CDR1 SGDLS and CDR2 YYNGEE. V lost 0 bases and J 2 bases, leaving 8 bases between the germline ends. This CDR3 is CASSVDQGNYGYTF. CDR3 bases: TGTGCCAGCAGCGTAGACCAGGGAAACTATGGCTACACCTTC.

This CDR3 is CASSLTGSWDQPQHF. The CDR3, as DNA: TGTGCCAGCAGCCTAACAGGGTCTTGGGATCAGCCCCAGCATTTT. V is TRBV7-9 and J is TRBJ1-5, with a tentative D call TRBD1 (6 bases). Looked up from germline, CDR1 is SEHNR and CDR2 is FQNEAQ (reference sequence). V was pared by 5 bases and J by 5 bases, with 16 bases between. The CDR3 contains 15 residues.

The V and J genes are TRBV28 and TRBJ2-2; TRBD1 is a possible D gene (5 bases). Trimming stripped 3 bases from V and 6 bases from J, with 14 bases between. Germline loops: CDR1 MDHEN, CDR2 SYDVKM. CDR3 length: 15 amino acids. CDR3 sequence: CASSFWQGWAGELFF. In nucleotides, the CDR3 is TGTGCCAGCAGTTTTTGGCAGGGATGGGCCGGGGAGCTGTTTTTT.

This clone was picked up one time. CDR3 in amino acids: CASSPGRTYGYTF. The DNA for the CDR3 is TGTGCCAGCAGCCCAGGGAGGACCTATGGCTACACCTTC. The gene calls are TRBV7-3 and TRBJ1-2, with a possible D match to TRBD1 (5 bases). Germline values: CDR1 SGHTA, CDR2 FQGTGA. Trimming left V 5 bases short and J 4 bases short, with 11 bases between. CDR3 length equals 13 residues.

The V gene is TRBV4-1, the J gene TRBJ1-2; 8 positions agree with TRBD1. CDR1 and CDR2 from the germline V gene are MGHRA and YSYEKL. This CDR3 spans 15 amino acids. Losses at the gene ends were 4 bases for V and 4 bases for J; bases not matched to a gene: 8. CDR3 coding DNA: TGCGCCAGCAGCCCCAGACAGGGGAAGGGCTATGGCTACACCTTC. Residues: CASSPRQGKGYGYTF.

This chain connects TRBV27 to TRBJ1-3; D is perhaps TRBD1 (5 bases). Trimming left V 3 bases short and J 0 bases short, with 15 bases between. Germline V gives CDR1 MNHEY, CDR2 SMNVEV (reference sequence). The CDR3 extends over 17 amino acids. The CDR3: CASSLRDGASSGNTIYF. In nucleotides, the CDR3 is TGTGCCAGCAGTTTGCGGGACGGGGCCTCCTCTGGAAACACCATATATTTT.

The V call is TRBV4-2, the J call TRBJ2-5; 7 bases are a match to TRBD2. Unmatched junction bases numbered 12, after V lost 5 bases and J lost 3 bases. This CDR3 has 16 amino acids. Germline V gene lookup returns CDR1 LGHNA and CDR2 YNFKEQ. CDR3 in amino acids: CASSFTSVYREETQYF. In DNA form, the CDR3 reads TGTGCCAGCAGCTTTACTAGCGTCTACCGAGAAGAGACCCAGTACTTC.

This chain's CDR3 is CASSRPGTSGGDYTDTQYF. CDR3 nucleotide sequence: TGTGCCAGCAGCCGCCCTGGGACTAGCGGGGGGGATTACACAGATACGCAGTATTTT. The gene calls are TRBV27 and TRBJ2-3; 16 bases agree with TRBD2. Per germline, CDR1 MNHEY and CDR2 SMNVEV (reference sequence). The CDR3 loop spans 19 amino acids. The trim removed 6 bases at V and 2 bases at J, leaving 11 bases unmatched.

The chain links TRBV5-1 to TRBJ2-3; TRBD1 matches at 7 bases. V gave up 0 bases and J gave up 3 bases; unmatched junction bases: 10. The CDR3 runs to 17 residues. Germline V gives CDR1 SGHRS, CDR2 YFSETQ. CDR3 sequence (DNA): TGCGCCAGCAGCTTGGCCGAGTCGAGGGGGCCGACAGATACGCAGTATTTT. Translating gives CASSLAESRGPTDTQYF.

The chain links TRBV9 to TRBJ2-3, with a tentative D call TRBD1 (7 bases). This CDR3 comprises 15 residues. CDR1 and CDR2 (germline): SGDLS, YYNGEE. V dropped 4 bases and J dropped 3 bases, with 15 bases sitting between them. CDR3 sequence: CASSHDRAGTDTQYF. CDR3 bases: TGTGCCAGCAGCCACGACAGGGCGGGGACAGATACGCAGTATTTT.

The chain recombines TRBV7-2 with TRBJ1-6, with TRBD1 identical over 7 bases. V gave up 2 bases and J gave up 10 bases; unmatched junction bases: 8. The germline V gene has CDR1 SGHTA and CDR2 FQGNSA. This CDR3 has 15 residues. The CDR3 sequence is CASSLTGQLESPLHF. The CDR3, as DNA: TGTGCCAGCAGCTTAACGGGACAGTTAGAATCACCCCTCCACTTT.

The chain has TRBV19 and TRBJ1-2, with D uncertain. This CDR3 contains 13 residues. V was trimmed by 9 bases and J by 2 bases, leaving 13 bases between them. Looked up from germline, CDR1 is LNHDA and CDR2 is SQIVND (reference sequence). The CDR3 DNA sequence: TGTGCCAGAGAGGGTAAGTCCAACTATGGCTACACCTTC. Encoded protein: CAREGKSNYGYTF.